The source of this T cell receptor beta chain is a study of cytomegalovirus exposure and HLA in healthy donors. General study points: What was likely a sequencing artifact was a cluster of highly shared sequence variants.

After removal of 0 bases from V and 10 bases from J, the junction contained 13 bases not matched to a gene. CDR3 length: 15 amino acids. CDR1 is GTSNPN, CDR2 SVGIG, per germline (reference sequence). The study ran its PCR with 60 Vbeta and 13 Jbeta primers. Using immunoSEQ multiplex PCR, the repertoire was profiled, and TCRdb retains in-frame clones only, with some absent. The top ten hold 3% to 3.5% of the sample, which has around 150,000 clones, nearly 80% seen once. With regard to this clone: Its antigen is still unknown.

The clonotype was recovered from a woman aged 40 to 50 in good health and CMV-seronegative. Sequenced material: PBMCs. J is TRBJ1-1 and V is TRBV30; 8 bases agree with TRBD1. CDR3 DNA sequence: TGTGCCTGGAGTGTACCCGGGACAGGCCGTTGTCGAGCTTTCTTT. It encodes CAWSVPGTGRCRAFF.